The 24 T cell receptor beta chains presented below share a single source sample, sequenced in a study of cytomegalovirus exposure and HLA in healthy donors (dated by TCRdb to the late 2010s). Library prep was done by the immunoSEQ multiplex PCR assay. A mixture of 60 forward primers for TCR Vbeta segments and 13 reverse primers for TCR Jbeta segments was used in the multiplex PCR. In its TCRdb copy, this immuneACCESS table keeps in-frame sequences only and misses some clones. Where compared with another copy, unresolved V genes explain less than half of these, and the others have no known cause. The sample table holds around 130,000 clones, of which about three quarters were seen once. The top ten constitute approximately 1.7% of the sample. Input material: PBMCs. The origin of the receptors is a woman aged 40-49 years in good health and CMV-seronegative.

This clone was counted a few times. This chain uses TRBV10-2 with TRBJ2-7; 11 bases match TRBD1. After removal of 8 bases from V and 3 bases from J, the junction contained 6 bases not matched to a gene. Germline CDR1 reads WSHSY; CDR2 reads SAAADI. The CDR3 has 14 amino acids. DNA for the CDR3: TGCGCCAGCGGCCGGGGACAGGGGGGCTACGAGCAGTACTTC. Translated: CASGRGQGGYEQYF.

The chain carries TRBV29-1 and TRBJ2-3; a possible D gene is TRBD1 (6 bases). V gave up 5 bases and J gave up 5 bases, with 14 bases separating them. Germline-derived CDR1 and CDR2 are SQVTM and ANQGSEA. This CDR3 has 13 residues. The CDR3: CSVRQGLGDTQYF. The DNA for the CDR3 is TGCAGCGTTCGGCAGGGGCTGGGAGATACGCAGTATTTT.

CDR3 sequence reads: CASSLNSGSYNEQFF. The DNA of the CDR3 is TGTGCCAGCAGCTTAAATAGCGGCTCCTACAATGAGCAGTTCTTC. V is TRBV7-3 and J is TRBJ2-1; a possible D gene is TRBD2 (6 bases). Deletions cut 1 base from V and 0 bases from J, with 7 bases between. This CDR3 has 15 residues. CDR1 and CDR2 from the germline V gene are SGHTA and FQGTGA.

This clone appeared a few times. V is TRBV9 and J is TRBJ2-5, with 9 bases lining up with TRBD2. The length of the CDR3 is 15 residues. V dropped 6 bases and J dropped 5; count of bases not matched to a gene: 11. Germline CDR1 reads SGDLS; CDR2 reads YYNGEE. This CDR3 is CASTEGGRGQETQYF. As DNA, the CDR3 is TGTGCCAGCACAGAGGGCGGGAGGGGCCAGGAGACCCAGTACTTC.

The rearrangement links TRBV7-3 to TRBJ1-2, with 11 bases identical to TRBD1. This CDR3 has 19 amino acids. Germline CDR1 SGHTA, CDR2 FQGTGA. V trimming: 5 bases; J trimming: 0 bases; junction bases outside the gene matches: 14. In DNA, the CDR3 is TGTGCCAGCAGCCCCGGACAGGGGGCCTCTCCTATCTCTAACTATGGCTACACCTTC. Protein: CASSPGQGASPISNYGYTF. Looking up the rest from reference TRBV7-3 and TRBJ1-2 gives the full variable domain: GAGVSQTPSNKVTEKGKYVELRCDPISGHTALYWYRQSLGQGPEFLIYFQGTGAADDSGLPNDRFFAVRPEGSVSTLKIQRTERGDSAVYLCASSPGQGASPISNYGYTFGSGTRLTVV.

The genes are TRBV30 and TRBJ2-3; 15 nucleotides line up with TRBD2. CDR1 is GTSNPN, CDR2 SVGIG, per germline (reference sequence). CDR3 length: 15 residues. The CDR3: CATRTSGGATDTQYF. The CDR3 DNA sequence: TGTGCTACCCGGACTAGCGGGGGGGCCACAGATACGCAGTATTTT.

The CDR3 protein is CASSPLGTIPGNTIYF. CDR3 nucleotide sequence: TGCGCCAGCAGCCCCCTGGGCACGATTCCTGGAAACACCATATATTTT. V gene TRBV5-1 combines with J gene TRBJ1-3; D unclear. The CDR3 is made up of 16 amino acids. CDR1 and CDR2 (germline): SGHRS, YFSETQ. V gave up 4 bases and J gave up 2 bases, with 16 bases separating them.

This clone came up once. The genes are TRBV30 and TRBJ2-5; 11 bases are shared with TRBD2. The trim removed 2 bases at V and 2 bases at J, leaving 4 bases unmatched. The germline V gene encodes CDR1 GTSNPN and CDR2 SVGIG (reference sequence). CDR3 length: 15 residues. CDR3 sequence (DNA): TGTGCCTGGAGTAGACTAGCGGGAAAACAAGAGACCCAGTACTTC. Translation: CAWSRLAGKQETQYF.

This clone is a singleton in its sample. At one end, the junction sequence differs from germline, possibly due to a read error. This rearrangement joins TRBV7-3 to TRBJ2-3; the match to TRBD2 covers 11 bases. Germline loops: CDR1 SGHTA, CDR2 FQGTGA. The CDR3 length is 17 residues. The CDR3 here is CVSSRVSGGAGQDTQYF. The CDR3 bases are TGTGTCAGCAGCCGAGTTAGCGGGGGGGCCGGTCAAGATACGCAGTATTTT.

This CDR3 is CASSPQGASGNTIYF. The CDR3 DNA reads TGTGCCAGCAGTCCTCAGGGGGCCTCTGGAAACACCATATATTTT. The chain has TRBV28 and TRBJ1-3; TRBD1 agrees at 8 bases. Germline trimming cut 5 bases from V and 0 bases from J; bases unmatched to any gene: 3. This CDR3 comprises 15 residues. Germline CDR1 reads MDHEN; CDR2 reads SYDVKM.

The chain links TRBV19 to TRBJ2-5; weak D call: TRBD2 (6 bases). Between the trimmed V and J ends, which lost 4 bases and 5 bases, there was a span of 8 bases. This CDR3 is built from 12 residues. The germline V gene has CDR1 LNHDA and CDR2 SQIVND (reference sequence). The CDR3 DNA follows: TGTGCCAGTAGTACTAGCGCGGAGACCCAGTACTTC. Translation gives CASSTSAETQYF.

The chain uses TRBV5-4 and TRBJ2-7, with 11 bases lining up with TRBD2. Per the germline V gene, CDR1 is SGHNT and CDR2 is YYREEE (reference sequence). The V segment lost 4 bases and the J segment 2 bases; nucleotides outside the gene matches: 5. The CDR3 contains 15 residues. The CDR3 loop reads CASSHGTSGTYEQYF. DNA of the CDR3: TGTGCCAGCAGCCACGGGACTAGCGGAACCTACGAGCAGTACTTC. The whole variable domain, filled in from reference TRBV5-4 and TRBJ2-7, reads ETGVTQSPTHLIKTRGQQVTLRCSSQSGHNTVSWYQQALGQGPQFIFQYYREEENGRGNFPPRFSGLQFPNYSSELNVNALELDDSALYLCASSHGTSGTYEQYFGPGTRLTVT.

V gene TRBV6-1 combines with J gene TRBJ1-2; 9 nucleotides line up with TRBD1. Germline trimming cut 0 bases from V and 4 bases from J; bases unmatched to any gene: 3. The CDR3 runs 15 residues. In germline, CDR1 is MNHNS, CDR2 SASEGT. CDR3 sequence (DNA): TGTGCCAGCAGTGAAGCCGGGACAGGGACCTATGGCTACACCTTC. Residues: CASSEAGTGTYGYTF.

This rearrangement joins TRBV28 to TRBJ2-7; 7 bases align to TRBD1. CDR1 is MDHEN and CDR2 is SYDVKM in the germline V gene. This CDR3 comprises 13 residues. Trimming cost V 5 bases and J 4 bases; bases outside gene matches: 5. CDR3 bases: TGTGCCAGCAGTCCCCGGACAGGTTACGAGCAGTACTTC. Translated: CASSPRTGYEQYF. The full variable domain, in which reference TRBV28 and TRBJ2-7 provide the parts outside the CDR3, is DVKVTQSSRYLVKRTGEKVFLECVQDMDHENMFWYRQDPGLGLRLIYFSYDVKMKEKGDIPEGYSVSREKKERFSLILESASTNQTSMYLCASSPRTGYEQYFGPGTRLTVT.

V usage is TRBV18 and J usage is TRBJ2-7; D is possibly TRBD1 (6 bases). Germline V CDR1 and CDR2: KGHSH, LQKENI. The CDR3 contains 12 residues. Trimming stripped 4 bases from V and 4 bases from J, with 8 bases between. This chain's CDR3 is CASSQRGYEQYF. The CDR3 bases are TGTGCCAGCTCACAGAGGGGGTACGAGCAGTACTTC. Full variable domain (missing parts from reference TRBV18 and TRBJ2-7): NAGVMQNPRHLVRRRGQEARLRCSPMKGHSHVYWYRQLPEEGLKFMVYLQKENIIDESGMPKERFSAEFPKEGPSILRIQQVVRGDSAAYFCASSQRGYEQYFGPGTRLTVT.

The chain links TRBV2 to TRBJ2-2; 9 bases are a match to TRBD2. This CDR3 is built from 14 residues. Per the germline V gene, CDR1 is SNHLY and CDR2 is FYNNEI. The J segment lost 6 bases and the V segment lost 1 base, leaving 0 bases of the junction unmatched. CDR3 region: CASSEVAGAGELFF. The DNA for the CDR3 is TGTGCCAGCAGTGAAGTAGCGGGAGCCGGGGAGCTGTTTTTT.

The J gene is TRBJ2-1, the V gene TRBV5-6; D unclear. The ends were cut back, 2 bases at V and 9 bases at J, with 6 bases in the middle. The CDR3 covers 11 residues. The germline CDR1 and CDR2 sequences are SGHDT and YYEEEE. The CDR3: CASSFRSEQFF. DNA for the CDR3: TGTGCCAGCAGCTTCCGGAGTGAGCAGTTCTTC.

This sequence joins TRBV7-3 and TRBJ2-1; 10 bases line up with TRBD2. Trimming at V came to 5 bases and at J to 0 bases, leaving 4 bases not matched to a gene. The CDR3 has 16 residues. Germline V gene lookup returns CDR1 SGHTA and CDR2 FQGTGA. CDR3 in amino acids: CASSTLAGSSYNEQFF. CDR3 sequence (DNA): TGTGCCAGCAGCACACTAGCGGGGAGCTCCTACAATGAGCAGTTCTTC.

The V gene is TRBV6-6, the J gene TRBJ2-5; 8 positions match TRBD2. The junction had 9 bases not matched to a gene; V was cut back by 5 bases and J by 1 base. The CDR3 is made up of 16 amino acids. The germline CDR1 and CDR2 sequences are MNHNY and SVGAGI (reference sequence). The CDR3 nucleotides are TGTGCCAGCAGTCCCCCGGGACTAGAACTCCAAGAGACCCAGTACTTC. It yields the protein CASSPPGLELQETQYF.

This clone was seen only a few times. V gene TRBV6-5 combines with J gene TRBJ2-3; 14 bases fit TRBD2. V lost 7 bases and J lost 4; bases outside the gene matches: 4. Germline CDR1 reads MNHEY; CDR2 reads SVGAGI. This CDR3 is built from 15 residues. The CDR3 DNA reads TGTGCCAGCACCCTGACTAGCGGGGGGGCAGATACGCAGTATTTT. The encoded protein is CASTLTSGGADTQYF.

This clone has just a few counts. This chain joins TRBV2 and TRBJ1-5, with 9 bases aligning to TRBD1. Trimming at V came to 5 bases and at J to 4 bases, leaving 6 bases not matched to a gene. This CDR3 comprises 15 residues. CDR1 SNHLY and CDR2 FYNNEI come from the germline V gene. The CDR3 sequence is CASSQGQGWNQPQHF. The CDR3 bases are TGTGCCAGCAGTCAGGGACAGGGCTGGAATCAGCCCCAGCATTTT.

The V gene is TRBV5-1, the J gene TRBJ1-5, with 8 bases that match TRBD1. V was clipped by 0 bases and J by 0 bases; unmatched bases: 5. CDR3 length: 17 amino acids. Germline V gene sequence: CDR1 SGHRS, CDR2 YFSETQ. Here the CDR3 reads CASSLGQGPYSNQPQHF. DNA for the CDR3: TGCGCCAGCAGCTTGGGACAGGGGCCGTATAGCAATCAGCCCCAGCATTTT.

This clone was counted a few times. The chain has TRBV6-5 and TRBJ1-1, with D hard to call. Trimming removed 2 bases from V and 5 bases from J, with 12 bases in between. Germline V CDR1 and CDR2: MNHEY, SVGAGI. CDR3 length: 14 amino acids. This CDR3 reads CASSYRVRVTEAFF. The DNA of the CDR3 is TGTGCCAGCAGTTACAGGGTGAGGGTAACTGAAGCTTTCTTT.

As DNA, the CDR3 is TGTGCCAGCAGTTTCCCGACTAGCGGGGGCCTAGGCACAGATACGCAGTATTTT. Its translation: CASSFPTSGGLGTDTQYF. V is TRBV27 and J is TRBJ2-3, with TRBD2 identical over 12 bases. Unmatched junction bases numbered 8, after V lost 3 bases and J lost 1 base. Germline CDR1 and CDR2: MNHEY and SMNVEV (reference sequence). The CDR3 has 18 amino acids.